These 5 T cell receptor beta chains originate from one sample sequenced in a study of T-cell reconstitution after alpha-beta-depleted transplantation in children. Molecular barcoding with unique molecular identifiers was used for the TCRbeta library. MiXCR, applied by TCRdb to the PCR reads, yields one record per CDR3 protein. This sample has 200,000 to 250,000 distinct CDR3 sequences; approximately 9.5% occur once, and the top ten carry 5% to 7%. Here the sequenced sample was PBMCs from the stem cell graft donor, taken from the stem cell graft. All receptors come from a human donor who donated a stem cell graft to a child with acute lymphoblastic leukemia.

In its sample, this clonotype was seen many times. The chain employs TRBV3-1 and TRBJ1-5, with D possibly being TRBD1 (6 bases). CDR3 length: 14 amino acids. Germline lookup yields CDR1 LGHDT and CDR2 YNNKEL (reference sequence). The V end lost 0 bases, the J end lost 7 bases, and 10 bases lay between the germline ends. The CDR3 nucleotides are TGTGCCAGCAGCCAAGACGGAGGGGGACAGCCCCAGCATTTT. Its translation: CASSQDGGGQPQHF.

Ten or more counts support this clonotype. This chain joins TRBV5-6 and TRBJ1-2; D is unresolved. The CDR3 is 15 amino acids. Germline V CDR1 and CDR2: SGHDT, YYEEEE. The V end was cut by 1 base, the J end by 8 bases, with 18 bases between. In DNA, the CDR3 is TGTGCCAGCAGCTTGTCGCAGGAGATCGTGCGGGGCTACACCTTC. Translating gives CASSLSQEIVRGYTF. Full variable domain (missing parts from reference TRBV5-6 and TRBJ1-2): DAGVTQSPTHLIKTRGQQVTLRCSPKSGHDTVSWYQQALGQGPQFIFQYYEEEERQRGNFPDRFSGHQFPNYSSELNVNALLLGDSALYLCASSLSQEIVRGYTFGSGTRLTVV.

This clonotype has only a few counts. The rearrangement joins TRBV12-3 or TRBV12-4 to TRBJ1-2; D is unclear. The CDR3 totals 17 residues. Trimming left V 0 bases short and J 0 bases short, with 14 bases between. Here the CDR3 reads CASSLAWMMRANYGYTF. The CDR3 bases are TGTGCCAGCAGTTTAGCCTGGATGATGAGGGCTAACTATGGCTACACCTTC.

This clonotype was detected many times. The chain employs TRBV12-3 or TRBV12-4 and TRBJ1-5; D gene ambiguous. CDR3 length: 14 amino acids. The germline V and J ends were trimmed by 3 bases and 2 bases, with 8 bases remaining between them. This CDR3 is CASSFSGGNQPQHF. CDR3 DNA: TGTGCCAGCAGTTTCTCAGGTGGCAATCAGCCCCAGCATTTT.

The V call is TRBV6-5, the J call TRBJ2-5, with 7 nucleotides matching TRBD1. This CDR3 comprises 15 residues. V lost 0 bases to trimming and J lost 3 bases; unmatched junction nucleotides: 4. CDR1 MNHEY and CDR2 SVGAGI come from the germline V gene. CDR3 bases: TGTGCCAGCAGTTACTCCTATCAGGGGGAAGAGACCCAGTACTTC. Translated: CASSYSYQGEETQYF.